This TCR beta chain comes out of a study of T cells in Graves' hyperthyroidism and ophthalmopathy. V shed 5 bases and J shed 1 base, with 14 bases lying between them. Germline V lookup: CDR1 SGHTA, CDR2 FQGTGA. This CDR3 has 15 residues. Amplified TCR beta CDR3 regions derived from RNA transcripts. HTBI primers were the set used in a first-round RT-PCR of the TCR CDR3. TCRdb passed the multiplex PCR reads through MiXCR, listing each CDR3 protein once. In the table there are roughly 570,000 distinct CDR3 sequences, approximately 44% of which are singletons. Broader study findings: Classification by a 13 V-J model distinguished ophthalmopathy from stable hyperthyroidism. Blood also contained most expanded thyroid clonotypes above 0.001.

Pregnant or lactating patients were excluded, as were those with uncontrolled infection or other autoimmune disease. On the basis of clinical symptoms, serum thyroxine and TRAb, thyroid ultrasound and orbital computed tomography, diagnoses were made. This clonotype was counted a single time. Its antigen is not known. This TCR was recovered from a woman between 18 and 29 years old with Graves' hyperthyroidism. Sequences were obtained from peripheral blood or thyroid tissue (not recorded which). The genes are TRBV7-3 and TRBJ1-2, with a possible D match to TRBD1 (5 bases). CDR3 sequence: CASSPVAGDNYGYTF. CDR3 bases: TGTGCCAGCAGCCCCGTGGCGGGGGATAACTATGGCTACACCTTC.